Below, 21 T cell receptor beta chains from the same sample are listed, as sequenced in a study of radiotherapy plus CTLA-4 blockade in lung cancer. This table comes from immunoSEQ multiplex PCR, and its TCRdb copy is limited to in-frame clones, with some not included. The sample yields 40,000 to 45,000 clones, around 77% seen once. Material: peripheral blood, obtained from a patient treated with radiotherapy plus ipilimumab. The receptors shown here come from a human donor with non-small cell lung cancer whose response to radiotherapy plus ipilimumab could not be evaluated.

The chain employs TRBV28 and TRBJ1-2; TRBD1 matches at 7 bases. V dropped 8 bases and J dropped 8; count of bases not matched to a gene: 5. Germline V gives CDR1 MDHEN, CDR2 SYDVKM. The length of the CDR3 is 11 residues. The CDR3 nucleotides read TGTGCCAGCTCGACAGGGATCGGCTACACCTTC. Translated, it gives CASSTGIGYTF.

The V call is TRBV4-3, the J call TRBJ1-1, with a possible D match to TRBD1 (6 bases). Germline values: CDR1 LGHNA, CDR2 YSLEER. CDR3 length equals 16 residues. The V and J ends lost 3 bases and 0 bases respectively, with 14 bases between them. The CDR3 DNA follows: TGCGCCAGCAGCCATGAGAAACAGGGAATGAACACTGAAGCTTTCTTT. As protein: CASSHEKQGMNTEAFF.

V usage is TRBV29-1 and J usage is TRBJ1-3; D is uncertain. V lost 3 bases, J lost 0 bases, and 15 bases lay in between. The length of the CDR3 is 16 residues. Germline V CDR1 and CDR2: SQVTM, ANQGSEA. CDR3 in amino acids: CSVDSPLMSSGNTIYF. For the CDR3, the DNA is TGCAGCGTTGATTCCCCACTCATGAGCTCTGGAAACACCATATATTTT.

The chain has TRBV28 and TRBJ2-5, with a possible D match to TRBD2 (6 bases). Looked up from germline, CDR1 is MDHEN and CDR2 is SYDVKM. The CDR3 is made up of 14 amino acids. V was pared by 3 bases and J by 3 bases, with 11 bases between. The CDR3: CASSFLEGEETQYF. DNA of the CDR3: TGTGCCAGCAGTTTTCTGGAGGGTGAAGAGACCCAGTACTTC.

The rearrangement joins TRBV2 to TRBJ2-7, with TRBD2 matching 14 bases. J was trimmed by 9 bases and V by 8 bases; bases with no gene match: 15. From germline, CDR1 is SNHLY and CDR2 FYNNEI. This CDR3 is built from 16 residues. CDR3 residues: CASEPGLAGENEWQYF. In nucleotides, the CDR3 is TGTGCCAGCGAGCCGGGACTAGCGGGAGAAAACGAGTGGCAGTACTTC.

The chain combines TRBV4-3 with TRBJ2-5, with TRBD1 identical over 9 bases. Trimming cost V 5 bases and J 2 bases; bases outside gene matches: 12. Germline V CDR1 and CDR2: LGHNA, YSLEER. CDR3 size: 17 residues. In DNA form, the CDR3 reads TGCGCCAGCAGCTCGCAAACCGGGACAGGGAGGCAAGAGACCCAGTACTTC. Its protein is CASSSQTGTGRQETQYF.

Here the CDR3 reads CASSLEPSGITQYF. The CDR3, as DNA: TGTGCCAGCAGCTTGGAGCCTAGCGGGATCACGCAGTATTTT. The V call is TRBV5-4, the J call TRBJ2-3, with 9 bases matching TRBD2. Trimming at V came to 0 bases and at J to 9 bases, leaving 5 bases not matched to a gene. Germline CDR1 and CDR2: SGHNT and YYREEE (reference sequence). This CDR3 is 14 amino acids long. Using reference TRBV5-4 and TRBJ2-3 for the parts outside the CDR3, the full variable domain is ETGVTQSPTHLIKTRGQQVTLRCSSQSGHNTVSWYQQALGQGPQFIFQYYREEENGRGNFPPRFSGLQFPNYSSELNVNALELDDSALYLCASSLEPSGITQYFGPGTRLTVL.

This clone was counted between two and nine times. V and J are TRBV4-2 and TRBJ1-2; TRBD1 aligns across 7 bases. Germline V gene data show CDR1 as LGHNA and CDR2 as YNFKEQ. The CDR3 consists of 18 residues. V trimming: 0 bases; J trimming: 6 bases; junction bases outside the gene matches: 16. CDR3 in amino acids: CASSQDRMGKGAYHGYTF. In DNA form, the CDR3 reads TGTGCCAGCAGCCAAGATCGGATGGGAAAGGGGGCGTATCATGGCTACACCTTC.

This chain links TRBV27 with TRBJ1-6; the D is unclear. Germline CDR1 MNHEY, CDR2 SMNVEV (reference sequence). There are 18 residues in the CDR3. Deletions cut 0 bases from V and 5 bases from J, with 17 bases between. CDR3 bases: TGTGCCAGCAGTTTATCACAGACCTTGGTCCTCGATAATTCACCCCTCCACTTT. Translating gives CASSLSQTLVLDNSPLHF.

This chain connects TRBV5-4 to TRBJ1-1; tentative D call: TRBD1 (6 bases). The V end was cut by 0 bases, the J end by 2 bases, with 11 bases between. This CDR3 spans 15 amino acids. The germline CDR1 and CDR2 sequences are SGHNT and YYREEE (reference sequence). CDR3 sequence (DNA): TGTGCCAGCAGCTTGGCTGGACAGCTTAACACTGAAGCTTTCTTT. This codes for CASSLAGQLNTEAFF.

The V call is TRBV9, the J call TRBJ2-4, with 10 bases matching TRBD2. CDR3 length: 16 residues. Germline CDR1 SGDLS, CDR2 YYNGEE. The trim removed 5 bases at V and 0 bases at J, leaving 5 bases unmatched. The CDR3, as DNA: TGTGCCAGCAGTCCTCTAGCGGGGGTAGCCAAAAACATTCAGTACTTC. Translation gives CASSPLAGVAKNIQYF.

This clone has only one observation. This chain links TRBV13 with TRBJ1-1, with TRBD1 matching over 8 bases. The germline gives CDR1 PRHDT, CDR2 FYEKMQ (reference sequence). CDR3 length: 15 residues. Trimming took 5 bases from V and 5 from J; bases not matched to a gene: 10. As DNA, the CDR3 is TGTGCCAGCAGCCGCCGACAGGGGATGAGGACTGAAGCTTTCTTT. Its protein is CASSRRQGMRTEAFF.

In DNA, the CDR3 is TGCGCCAGCACTACAGGGGGGAGCTCCTACGAGCAGTACTTC. Translated: CASTTGGSSYEQYF. V usage is TRBV5-1 and J usage is TRBJ2-7, with 8 bases matching TRBD1. J lost 0 bases, V lost 6 bases, and 5 bases had no gene match. The germline V gene has CDR1 SGHRS and CDR2 YFSETQ. The CDR3 has 14 residues.

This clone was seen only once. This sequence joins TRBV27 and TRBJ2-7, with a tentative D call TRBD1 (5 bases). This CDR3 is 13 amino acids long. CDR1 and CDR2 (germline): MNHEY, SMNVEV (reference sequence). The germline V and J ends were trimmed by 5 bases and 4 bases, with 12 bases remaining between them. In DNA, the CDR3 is TGTGCCAGCAGTGCCCGACAGCCGTACGAGCAGTACTTC. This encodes CASSARQPYEQYF.

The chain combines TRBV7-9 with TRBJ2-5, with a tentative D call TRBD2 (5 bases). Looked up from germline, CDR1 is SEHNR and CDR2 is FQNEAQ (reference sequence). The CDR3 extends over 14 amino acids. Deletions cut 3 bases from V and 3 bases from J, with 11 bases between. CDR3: CASSFSSRKETQYF. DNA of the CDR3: TGTGCCAGCAGCTTTTCTAGCCGCAAAGAGACCCAGTACTTC. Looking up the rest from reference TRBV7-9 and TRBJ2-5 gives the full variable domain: DTGVSQNPRHKITKRGQNVTFRCDPISEHNRLYWYRQTLGQGPEFLTYFQNEAQLEKSRLLSDRFSAERPKGSFSTLEIQRTEQGDSAMYLCASSFSSRKETQYFGPGTRLLVL.

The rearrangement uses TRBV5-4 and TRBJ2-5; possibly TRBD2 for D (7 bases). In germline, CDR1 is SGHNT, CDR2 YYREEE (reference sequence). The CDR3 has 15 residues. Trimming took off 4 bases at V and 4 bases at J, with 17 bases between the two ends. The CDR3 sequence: CASSPPRGAAETQYF. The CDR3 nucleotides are TGTGCCAGCAGCCCCCCACGGGGGGCCGCAGAGACCCAGTACTTC.

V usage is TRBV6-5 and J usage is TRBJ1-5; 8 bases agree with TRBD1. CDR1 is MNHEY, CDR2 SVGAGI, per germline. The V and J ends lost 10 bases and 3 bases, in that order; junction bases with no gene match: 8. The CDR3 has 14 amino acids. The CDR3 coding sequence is TGTGCCACCCGGGGCAGGGGGCACAATCAGCCCCAGCATTTT. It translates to CATRGRGHNQPQHF.

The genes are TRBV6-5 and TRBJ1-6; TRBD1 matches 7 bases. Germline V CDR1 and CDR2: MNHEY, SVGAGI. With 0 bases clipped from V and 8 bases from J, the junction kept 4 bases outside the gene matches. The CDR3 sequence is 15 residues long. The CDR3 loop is CASSYSTGDYSPLHF. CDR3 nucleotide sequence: TGTGCCAGCAGTTACTCTACAGGGGATTATTCACCCCTCCACTTT.

DNA for the CDR3: TGTGCCAGCAGCTCCAGGGGGCTCTATGAGCAGTTCTTC. Protein sequence: CASSSRGLYEQFF. The chain recombines TRBV7-2 with TRBJ2-1, with 8 bases fitting TRBD1. The CDR3 totals 13 residues. Germline V CDR1 and CDR2: SGHTA, FQGNSA. V shed 4 bases, J shed 8 bases, and the junction held 4 bases outside the gene matches.

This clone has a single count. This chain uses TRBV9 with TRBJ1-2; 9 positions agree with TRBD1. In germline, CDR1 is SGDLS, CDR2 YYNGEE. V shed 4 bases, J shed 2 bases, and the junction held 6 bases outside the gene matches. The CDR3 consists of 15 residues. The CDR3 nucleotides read TGTGCCAGCAGCCCTACGGGACAGGGAAACTATGGCTACACCTTC. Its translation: CASSPTGQGNYGYTF.

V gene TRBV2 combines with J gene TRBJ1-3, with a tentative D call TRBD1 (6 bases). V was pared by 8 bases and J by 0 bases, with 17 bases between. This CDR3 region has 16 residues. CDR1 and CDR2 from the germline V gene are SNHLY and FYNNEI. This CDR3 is CASDNREVSSGNTIYF. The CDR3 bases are TGTGCCAGCGATAACAGGGAAGTGAGCTCTGGAAACACCATATATTTT.